This TCR beta chain was profiled in a study of T cell responses to AZD1222 COVID-19 vaccine (dated by TCRdb to about 2021). Turning to the overall study: AZD1222 recipients whose second dose came at about 4 weeks and those whose second dose came at about 12 weeks were combined into one group, since spike-specific TCR depth and breadth did not differ between the two schedules. TCR sequencing was performed for roughly 240 trial participants, of whom about 210 were given two doses of AZD1222 and about 25 were given two doses of MenACWY control vaccine. Enrollment into the trials was organized by age into subgroups of 18-55, 56-69 and 70-plus years, and those subgroups contained 148, 28 and 57 TCR-sequenced participants, respectively. Overall results and qualifications from the work: In the small 56-69-year group, the increase in depth fell short of significance, most likely because of low power. A significant rise in spike-specific TCR breadth and depth was observed after two AZD1222 doses relative to day 0 and relative to MenACWY recipients. Nearly half of unique spike-specific TCRs reportedly recognized epitopes outside regions mutated in the B.1.351 and B.1.1.7 variants. Conclusions about previously exposed vaccinees are limited, since just six AZD1222 recipients were seropositive for SARS-CoV-2 at baseline. Because no samples from the day 14 peak response were available, repertoires could be characterized only after the peak T cell response. Participants were mostly white British, with more females than males. The authors suggested clonal diversity may have been underestimated. The vaccine-associated CD4 TCRs covered the entire spike protein, and the dominant responses fell in regions 160-218 and 743-854.

The V and J ends are trimmed by 2 bases and 9 bases, leaving 13 bases between them. The CDR3 numbers 13 residues from cysteine through phenylalanine. CDR3 DNA is the only sequence kept; it has 39 bases, read in frame from the first base. Based on the germline V gene (reference sequence), the CDR1 and CDR2 sequences are GTSNPN and SVGIG. The CDR3 regions of human TCRbeta chains were analyzed by immunosequencing. The published analysis was carried out like this. Repertoire TCRs were matched against a reference library of SARS-CoV-2-specific TCRs generated with the MIRA antigen-specificity platform. Breadth meant the fraction of unique TCRs that were SARS-CoV-2-associated, whereas depth meant the fraction of total T cells that were SARS-CoV-2-associated. Using the MIRA data, each spike-specific TCR was assigned both to the spike region to which the TCR was reactive and to a CD4 or CD8 class. Log10-transformed breadth and depth values were compared by one-way ANOVA with Sidak's multiple comparisons tests. What TCRdb holds here is the immuneACCESS table cut down to in-frame rearrangements. Part of the clones is not present; checked against another copy, under half of the missing clones reflect an unresolved V gene, and the others are unexplained. V, J and clone size are those of that table, while D and trimming were read from the DNA. Present in this sample are approximately 120,000 clones, about nine tenths of which were seen just once. The ten most abundant clones make up approximately 4.7% of the sample.

The sample's time point label, decoded: baseline before first vaccination. Vaccinee samples were obtained from the UK trials COV001 and COV002, which included a single-blind randomized controlled phase 2/3 trial of AZD1222 (ChAdOx1 nCoV-19) in healthy adults. Trial participant PBMC samples were collected at day 0 and day 28 after the second dose for TCRbeta chain sequencing. As regards this clone: Its antigen is still unknown. The sample holds no much larger clone one base away, and base qualities are not on file.

This receptor was obtained from an adult in good health. The chain is made from TRBV30 and TRBJ2-2, with TRBD1 perhaps the D gene, on 5 matching bases. The sequencing here drew on peripheral blood, taken on day 0 of AZD1222 vaccination. The DNA sequence reads TGTGCCTGGAGTACTGGGGCCCCCCGGGAGCTGTTTTTT. It codes for CAWSTGAPRELFF.